What follows are 21 T cell receptor beta chains derived from one specimen sequenced in a study of T cell responses to AZD1222 COVID-19 vaccine. The protocol was immunoSEQ multiplex PCR, while the TCRdb copy is restricted to in-frame clones and leaves out a portion. Seen here are approximately 140,000 clones, approximately 90% observed once, and the top ten hold about 3.3%. The source was peripheral blood, collected 28 days after the second AZD1222 dose. The receptors originated from an adult who received the AZD1222 COVID-19 vaccine.

The chain couples TRBV5-1 to TRBJ2-3; D is unclear. The CDR3 contains 13 residues. V was shortened by 4 bases and J by 3 bases, with 9 bases between the two germline ends. Germline assignment: CDR1 SGHRS and CDR2 YFSETQ. CDR3: CASSRRLTDTQYF. CDR3 bases: TGCGCCAGCAGCCGAAGACTGACAGATACGCAGTATTTT.

The gene calls are TRBV13 and TRBJ1-4; TRBD1 is a possible D gene (5 bases). This CDR3 is built from 14 residues. CDR1 PRHDT and CDR2 FYEKMQ come from the germline V gene (reference sequence). Trimming removed 3 bases from V and 8 bases from J, with 13 bases in between. The CDR3 DNA reads TGTGCCAGCAGCTTCGGGACCCAGGCAGAAAAACTGTTTTTT. Translating gives CASSFGTQAEKLFF.

The gene calls are TRBV5-5 and TRBJ1-4; D uncertain. With 0 bases removed from V and 11 bases from J, the gap between germline ends came to 20 bases. The CDR3 runs 16 residues. Germline CDR1 and CDR2: SGHKS and YYEKEE (reference sequence). DNA of the CDR3: TGTGCCAGCAGCTTGGAAGTCGGTAGAGAGACGAATAAACTGTTTTTT. It yields the protein CASSLEVGRETNKLFF.

The V call is TRBV5-4, the J call TRBJ1-1, with no clear D. Germline V CDR1 and CDR2: SGHNT, YYREEE (reference sequence). V was trimmed by 3 bases and J by 3 bases, leaving 12 bases between them. The CDR3 is 14 amino acids. CDR3: CASSSSTVDTEAFF. The DNA for the CDR3 is TGTGCCAGCAGCTCCTCAACCGTAGACACTGAAGCTTTCTTT.

The J gene is TRBJ1-1, the V gene TRBV7-9; possible D gene TRBD1, 5 bases. V lost 10 bases, J lost 0 bases, and 9 bases lay in between. The CDR3 is made up of 12 amino acids. CDR1 and CDR2 from the germline V gene are SEHNR and FQNEAQ (reference sequence). CDR3 coding DNA: TGTGCCACCGGGGCGGTGAACACTGAAGCTTTCTTT. As protein: CATGAVNTEAFF. The full variable domain, with the rest looked up from reference TRBV7-9 and TRBJ1-1, is DTGVSQNPRHKITKRGQNVTFRCDPISEHNRLYWYRQTLGQGPEFLTYFQNEAQLEKSRLLSDRFSAERPKGSFSTLEIQRTEQGDSAMYLCATGAVNTEAFFGQGTRLTVV.

About this clone itself: The junction departs from germline at one end; a sequencing error may be responsible. The V gene is TRBV19, the J gene TRBJ2-2, with 7 bases lining up with TRBD1. Per the germline V gene, CDR1 is LNHDA and CDR2 is SQIVND (reference sequence). The CDR3 is 14 amino acids. In DNA form, the CDR3 reads TGTGCCAGCAGTAGGGGACAGCAAGGCGGGGAGCTGTTTTTT. Residues: CASSRGQQGGELFF.

V and J are TRBV3-1 (or the pseudogene TRBV3-2) and TRBJ1-4, with D possibly TRBD1 on 5 matching bases. Germline V gene lookup returns CDR1 LGHDT and CDR2 YNNKEL (reference sequence). The CDR3 is 15 residues long. Trimming removed 2 bases at V and 8 bases at J, with 15 bases between. Written as DNA, the CDR3 is TGTGCCAGCAGCCAAAGGGGTCCCTTTGGGGAAAAACTGTTTTTT. Translated, it gives CASSQRGPFGEKLFF.

The table lists this clone with a few counts. The chain employs TRBV27 and TRBJ1-6; a weak D match, TRBD1 (5 bases). Germline V gene lookup returns CDR1 MNHEY and CDR2 SMNVEV (reference sequence). V was cut by 3 bases and J by 9 bases, with 21 bases left in between. The CDR3 is 17 amino acids. CDR3 sequence reads: CASSFLQGARLGSPLHF. The CDR3 DNA reads TGTGCCAGCAGTTTCCTTCAGGGAGCCCGCCTCGGTTCACCCCTCCACTTT.

The V call is TRBV29-1, the J call TRBJ1-2; D may be TRBD1 (5 bases). The CDR3 length is 12 residues. V was shortened by 5 bases and J by 5 bases, with 12 bases between the two germline ends. Germline assignment: CDR1 SQVTM and CDR2 ANQGSEA. This CDR3 is CSVLGARYGYTF. DNA for the CDR3: TGCAGCGTTCTAGGGGCGCGGTATGGCTACACCTTC.

The chain carries TRBV1 and TRBJ2-5; TRBD2 was called by the table and not checked on the DNA. TRBV1 is labeled a pseudogene. CDR3 size: 19 residues. The CDR3 region is CTSSQSSTGLAGIWETQYF. In nucleotides, the CDR3 is TGCACCAGCAGCCAGTCGAGTACGGGACTAGCGGGGATCTGGGAGACCCAGTACTTC.

V and J are TRBV19 and TRBJ2-1; D is perhaps TRBD1 (8 bases). Looked up from germline, CDR1 is LNHDA and CDR2 is SQIVND (reference sequence). The CDR3 is made up of 15 amino acids. Trimming pared 3 bases from V and 3 bases from J, leaving 12 bases between. CDR3 amino acids: CASSMDREGYNEQFF. The DNA for the CDR3 is TGTGCCAGTAGTATGGACAGGGAGGGCTACAATGAGCAGTTCTTC.

In this sample, this clone turned up once. The chain carries TRBV27 and TRBJ1-2; 8 nucleotides agree with TRBD1. J lost 7 bases, V lost 5 bases, and 6 bases had no gene match. CDR3 length: 13 residues. Germline V lookup: CDR1 MNHEY, CDR2 SMNVEV (reference sequence). In nucleotides, the CDR3 is TGTGCCAGCAGTATAGGACAGGGTGCTGGCTACACCTTC. Translating it yields CASSIGQGAGYTF.

This clone was observed once. The chain employs TRBV10-3 and TRBJ2-3; 7 bases are a match to TRBD1. The CDR3 extends over 16 amino acids. Germline V gene lookup returns CDR1 ENHRY and CDR2 SYGVKD. Trimming removed 3 bases from V and 2 bases from J; junction bases left unmatched: 8. CDR3: CAISESRQGPTDTQYF. CDR3 nucleotides: TGTGCCATCAGTGAAAGCCGACAGGGCCCCACAGATACGCAGTATTTT.

The chain has TRBV5-1 and TRBJ2-5; possible D gene TRBD2, 6 bases. Germline V lookup: CDR1 SGHRS, CDR2 YFSETQ. The CDR3 is made up of 13 amino acids. Trimming took 6 bases from V and 5 from J, leaving 14 bases between them. The CDR3 sequence is CASMDPGEETQYF. In DNA form, the CDR3 reads TGCGCCAGCATGGATCCGGGAGAGGAGACCCAGTACTTC.

The genes are TRBV5-5 and TRBJ1-3, with a weak D call TRBD1 (6 bases). The germline gives CDR1 SGHKS, CDR2 YYEKEE (reference sequence). The CDR3 loop spans 17 amino acids. Trimming removed 0 bases from V and 0 bases from J, with 13 bases in between. CDR3 residues: CASSLGPTGGSGNTIYF. The CDR3 DNA is TGTGCCAGCAGCTTGGGTCCGACAGGCGGCTCTGGAAACACCATATATTTT.

CDR3 in amino acids: CASGLTRDEKLFF. The CDR3 nucleotides are TGTGCCAGCGGACTAACCAGGGATGAAAAACTGTTTTTT. The chain combines TRBV27 with TRBJ1-4; D may be TRBD1 (5 bases). Deletions cut 8 bases from V and 6 bases from J, with 13 bases between. Per germline, CDR1 MNHEY and CDR2 SMNVEV (reference sequence). The CDR3 spans 13 residues.

As to this clone: The same CDR3 is also encoded by other DNA sequences in this sample. The chain uses TRBV12-3 or TRBV12-4 and TRBJ1-1, with D unresolved. The CDR3 covers 13 residues. The germline V and J ends were trimmed by 1 base and 1 base, with 4 bases remaining between them. The CDR3 DNA follows: TGTGCCAGCAGTTTAGGTAAGAACACTGAAGCTTTCTTT. As protein: CASSLGKNTEAFF.

Concerning this clone: Other DNA sequences in this sample translate to the same CDR3. The rearrangement links TRBV15 to TRBJ1-1; no definite D call. This CDR3 comprises 13 residues. The germline V gene encodes CDR1 LNHNV and CDR2 YYDKDF (reference sequence). Trimming left V 0 bases short and J 3 bases short, with 5 bases between. CDR3 DNA: TGTGCCACCAGCAGAGACAGGTACACTGAAGCTTTCTTT. Amino acids: CATSRDRYTEAFF.

The chain joins TRBV5-4 to TRBJ2-7; 8 bases agree with TRBD1. The length of the CDR3 is 15 residues. The V gene end was trimmed by 6 bases and the J gene end by 2 bases; junction bases not matched to a gene: 10. From germline, CDR1 is SGHNT and CDR2 YYREEE (reference sequence). CDR3 nucleotides: TGTGCCAGCACCAGAGGACAGGGAGTAGCCTACGAGCAGTACTTC. Residues: CASTRGQGVAYEQYF. The full variable domain, rest sourced from reference TRBV5-4 and TRBJ2-7, is ETGVTQSPTHLIKTRGQQVTLRCSSQSGHNTVSWYQQALGQGPQFIFQYYREEENGRGNFPPRFSGLQFPNYSSELNVNALELDDSALYLCASTRGQGVAYEQYFGPGTRLTVT.

V usage is TRBV5-6 and J usage is TRBJ2-7; D is ambiguous. Germline V lookup: CDR1 SGHDT, CDR2 YYEEEE. The V end was cut by 1 base, the J end by 5 bases, with 10 bases between. The CDR3 has 13 amino acids. This CDR3 is CASSLISVDEQYF. In DNA, the CDR3 is TGTGCCAGCAGCTTGATCTCCGTTGACGAGCAGTACTTC.

Concerning this clone: The same CDR3 is also encoded by other DNA sequences in this sample. This chain joins TRBV19 and TRBJ1-3, with a tentative D call TRBD1 (6 bases). CDR1 LNHDA and CDR2 SQIVND come from the germline V gene (reference sequence). This CDR3 comprises 15 residues. V lost 3 bases and J lost 0, with 9 bases in between. The CDR3 nucleotides are TGTGCCAGTAGTATGGACAGATCCTCTGGAAACACCATATATTTT. Amino acid sequence: CASSMDRSSGNTIYF.